This TCR beta chain was found in a study of blood T cell repertoires in COVID-19. For the study at large: Sites in the United States, Italy and Spain provided acute and convalescent COVID-19 samples.

Sequenced by immunoSEQ multiplex PCR; TCRdb stores in-frame clones only, minus some. The sample comprises 85,000 to 130,000 clones, roughly 88% of which are singletons, and about 6.5% rests with the top ten. CDR3 length: 16 residues. Trimming cost V 4 bases and J 3 bases, with 16 bases left between them. Germline CDR1 reads MNHEY; CDR2 reads SVGEGT. This sequence joins TRBV6-2 or TRBV6-3 and TRBJ1-5; weak D call: TRBD1 (6 bases). The sample was peripheral blood. The sequence came from a woman aged 55-69 years with acute or convalescent COVID-19. The CDR3 sequence: CASSWATGFTNQPQHF. CDR3 in DNA: TGTGCCAGCAGTTGGGCCACAGGGTTTACCAATCAGCCCCAGCATTTT.